There are a few counts of the clone carrying this T cell receptor (beta chain). Its antigen is not known. Treatment in this sample: oral pan-JAK inhibitor, 5-10 mg twice daily. PBMC-derived CD4+ and CD8+ T cells were sorted. This sample was taken from a study of CD8+ T cells in alopecia areata. General study findings and limits: Normal scalp showed lower clonality than lesional scalp, especially alopecia totalis/universalis. Sequenced scalp T cells also include alphabeta T cells resident in normal skin.

The CDR3 contains 14 residues. Per germline, CDR1 SGHRS and CDR2 YFSETQ. Trimming took 4 bases from V and 3 from J; bases not matched to a gene: 3. RNA, once extracted, was reverse transcribed into cDNA for use as the sequencing template. Generated by immunoSEQ multiplex PCR, the TCRdb table keeps only in-frame clones and is missing some. Among approximately 280,000 clones listed, roughly 64% were seen once. The genes are TRBV5-1 and TRBJ2-2; 7 bases are a match to TRBD1. This receptor was identified in a human donor with alopecia areata. Material: CD4+ T cells sorted from blood, obtained at week 24, from a patient treated with tofacitinib. The CDR3 bases are TGCGCCAGCAGCCGGACAGGAGACACCGGGGAGCTGTTTTTT. It specifies CASSRTGDTGELFF. Variable domain in full (rest from reference TRBV5-1 and TRBJ2-2): KAGVTQTPRYLIKTRGQQVTLSCSPISGHRSVSWYQQTPGQGLQFLFEYFSETQRNKGNFPGRFSGRQFSNSRSEMNVSTLELGDSALYLCASSRTGDTGELFFGEGSRLTVL.